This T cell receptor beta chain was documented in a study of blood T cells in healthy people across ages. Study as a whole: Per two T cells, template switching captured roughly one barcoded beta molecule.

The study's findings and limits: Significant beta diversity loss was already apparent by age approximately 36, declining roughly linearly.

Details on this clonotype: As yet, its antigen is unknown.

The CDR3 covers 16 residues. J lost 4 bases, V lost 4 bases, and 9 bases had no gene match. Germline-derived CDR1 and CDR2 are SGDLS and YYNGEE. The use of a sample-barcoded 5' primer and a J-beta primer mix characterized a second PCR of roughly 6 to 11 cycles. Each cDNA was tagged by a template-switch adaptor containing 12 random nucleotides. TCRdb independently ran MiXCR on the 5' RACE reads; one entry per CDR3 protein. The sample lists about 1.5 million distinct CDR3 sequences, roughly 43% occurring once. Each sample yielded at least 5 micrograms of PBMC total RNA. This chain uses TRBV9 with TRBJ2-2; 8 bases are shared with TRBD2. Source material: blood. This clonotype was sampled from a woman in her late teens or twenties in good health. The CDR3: CASSLGGAGVTGELFF. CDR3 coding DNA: TGTGCCAGCAGCCTGGGCGGAGCGGGAGTCACCGGGGAGCTGTTTTTT. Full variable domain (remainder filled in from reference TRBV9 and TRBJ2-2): DSGVTQTPKHLITATGQRVTLRCSPRSGDLSVYWYQQSLDQGLQFLIQYYNGEERAKGNILERFSAQQFPDLHSELNLSSLELGDSALYFCASSLGGAGVTGELFFGEGSRLTVL.